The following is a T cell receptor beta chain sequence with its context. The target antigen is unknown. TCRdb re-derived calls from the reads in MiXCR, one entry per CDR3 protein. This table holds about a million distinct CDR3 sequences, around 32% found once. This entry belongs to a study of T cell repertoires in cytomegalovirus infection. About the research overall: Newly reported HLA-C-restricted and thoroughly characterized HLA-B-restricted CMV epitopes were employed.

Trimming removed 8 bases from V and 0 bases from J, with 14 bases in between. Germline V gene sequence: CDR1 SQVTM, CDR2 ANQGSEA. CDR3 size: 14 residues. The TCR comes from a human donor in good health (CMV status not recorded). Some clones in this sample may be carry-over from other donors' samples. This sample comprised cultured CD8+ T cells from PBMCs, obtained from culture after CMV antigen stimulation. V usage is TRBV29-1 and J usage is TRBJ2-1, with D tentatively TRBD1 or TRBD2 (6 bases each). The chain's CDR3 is CSTLTGASYNEQFF. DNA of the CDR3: TGCAGCACTTTAACGGGGGCCTCCTACAATGAGCAGTTCTTC.